This T cell receptor beta chain was documented in a study of immune evolution from preneoplasia to lung adenocarcinoma. The CDR3 runs 14 residues. V gave up 4 bases and J gave up 0 bases, with 10 bases separating them. Germline V lookup: CDR1 MNHEY, CDR2 SMNVEV (reference sequence). Measured with immunoSEQ multiplex PCR; TCRdb has only the in-frame clones, and not every one. Counted here are 11,000 to 15,000 clones, 85% occurring once; the ten biggest clones make up about 2.6%. Regarding this clone: Its antigen remains unidentified.

Regarding the study as a whole: Later-stage lesions seemingly showed higher T cell density and diversity than normal lung.

This chain uses TRBV27 with TRBJ2-7; D possibly corresponds to TRBD2 (5 bases). Specimen: FFPE lung adenocarcinoma in situ tissue. The receptor comes from a donor at least 70 years old with lung adenocarcinoma. The CDR3 spells CASSSSGSSYEQYF. CDR3 coding DNA: TGTGCCAGCAGTTCAAGCGGAAGCTCCTACGAGCAGTACTTC.